These T cell receptor beta chains were read from a single sample in a study of response to subunit inactivated influenza vaccine. TCRdb passed the RT-PCR reads through MiXCR, listing each CDR3 protein once. The sample consists of approximately 730,000 distinct CDR3 sequences, approximately 15% of them appearing once. Sequencing was performed on PBMCs from blood, taken approximately 15 days before vaccination. These TCRs come from a man aged 50 or older who received an inactivated influenza vaccine. Each CDR3 is given with its conserved first and last residue. The D gene is left open where the match is weak. Size is stated for part of the rows, as once, few or many counts, or as a class when the clone is expanded.

size,length,V,J,D,CDR3,DNA
-,16,TRBV7-2,TRBJ2-5,TRBD2,CASTSRLAGAKETQYF,TGTGCCAGCACCTCCAGGTTAGCGGGAGCCAAAGAGACCCAGTACTTC
few,13,TRBV2,TRBJ2-7,-,CASLQDQDYEQYF,TGTGCCAGCCTCCAGGACCAGGACTACGAGCAGTACTTC
few,17,TRBV20-1,TRBJ2-3,TRBD2,CSASPIRQRGPTDTQYF,TGCAGTGCTAGCCCCATACGCCAGCGGGGACCCACAGATACGCAGTATTTT
few,12,TRBV20-1,TRBJ2-1,-,CSARDLVDEQFF,TGCAGTGCTAGGGACTTAGTGGATGAGCAGTTCTTC
many,16,TRBV27,TRBJ1-1,TRBD1,CASSSRTGGFYTEAFF,TGTGCCAGCAGTTCCAGGACAGGGGGGTTTTATACTGAAGCTTTCTTT
few,18,TRBV7-8,TRBJ2-2,-,CASSPKRGTPTNTGELFF,TGTGCCAGCAGCCCAAAAAGGGGAACCCCTACGAACACCGGGGAGCTGTTTTTT
-,15,TRBV6-2/TRBV6-3,TRBJ2-1,-,CASSLGGGTSYEQFF,TGTGCCAGCAGCCTGGGGGGAGGAACTAGCTATGAGCAGTTCTTC
few,17,TRBV7-6,TRBJ1-1,TRBD1,CASSLAEDRVANTEAFF,TGTGCCAGCAGCTTAGCAGAGGACAGGGTGGCGAACACTGAAGCTTTCTTT
-,14,TRBV20-1,TRBJ2-1,-,CSANPSLHYNEQFF,TGCAGTGCCAACCCTAGTCTTCACTACAATGAGCAGTTCTTC
many,13,TRBV27,TRBJ1-2,-,CASSLSGNYGYTF,TGTGCCAGCAGTTTATCGGGGAACTATGGCTACACCTTC
many,12,TRBV18,TRBJ2-7,-,CASSRDSYEQYF,TGTGCCAGCAGTCGGGACTCCTACGAGCAGTACTTC
many,14,TRBV24-1,TRBJ1-5,-,CATSDLNVDQPQHF,TGTGCCACCAGTGATTTGAACGTTGATCAGCCCCAGCATTTT
few,15,TRBV11-2,TRBJ2-1,-,CASSLDSPFANEQFF,TGTGCCAGCAGCTTAGATAGTCCTTTCGCTAATGAGCAGTTCTTC
few,14,TRBV28,TRBJ1-1,-,CASRYDSMNTEAFF,TGTGCCAGCAGATACGACAGCATGAACACTGAAGCTTTCTTT
few,13,TRBV4-3,TRBJ2-3,-,CASSQDTGDTQYF,TGCGCCAGCAGCCAAGATACCGGCGATACGCAGTATTTT
-,15,TRBV4-1,TRBJ2-7,-,CASSHRDGFSYEQYF,TGCGCCAGCAGCCACCGGGACGGCTTCTCCTACGAGCAGTACTTC
-,15,TRBV19,TRBJ2-1,TRBD2,CASSDGTSSYNEQFF,TGTGCCAGTAGTGACGGGACTAGCAGCTACAATGAGCAGTTCTTC
-,14,TRBV6-1,TRBJ2-7,TRBD1,CASSTAQGAYEQYF,TGTGCCAGCAGCACGGCGCAGGGGGCGTACGAGCAGTACTTC
few,16,TRBV12-3/TRBV12-4,TRBJ2-1,TRBD2,CASNSFSGRDYNEQFF,TGTGCCAGCAACTCATTCAGCGGGAGGGACTACAATGAGCAGTTCTTC
few,12,TRBV3-1,TRBJ2-7,-,CASSHLAGEQYF,TGTGCCAGCAGCCATTTGGCGGGCGAGCAGTACTTC
few,15,TRBV7-2,TRBJ2-7,-,CASSLVQGKEYEQYF,TGTGCCAGCAGCTTAGTTCAGGGTAAGGAGTACGAGCAGTACTTC
few,17,TRBV7-2,TRBJ2-5,-,CASSSFATARGLGTQYF,TGTGCCAGCAGTTCCTTCGCAACGGCCCGGGGCTTGGGGACCCAGTACTTC
many,13,TRBV27,TRBJ1-6,-,CASGVTYNSPLHF,TGTGCCAGTGGGGTTACCTATAATTCACCCCTCCACTTT
-,14,TRBV18,TRBJ2-7,-,CASSPGRISYEQYF,TGTGCCAGCTCGCCCGGACGGATCTCCTACGAGCAGTACTTC
-,10,TRBV20-1,TRBJ1-2,-,CSASGYGYTF,TGCAGTGCTAGCGGCTATGGCTACACCTTC
-,15,TRBV19,TRBJ1-5,TRBD1,CASRQGAVSNQPQHF,TGTGCCAGTAGACAGGGGGCGGTTAGCAATCAGCCCCAGCATTTT
few,16,TRBV4-3,TRBJ2-7,-,CASSQDPRALSHEQYF,TGCGCCAGCAGCCAAGATCCACGGGCTCTAAGCCACGAGCAGTACTTC